This T cell receptor beta chain stems from a study of T and B cells in COVID-19 patients. Study-wide context: Most recovered patients had mild to moderate COVID-19 treated as outpatients. At median age approximately 31 years, recovered patients were younger than active-infection patients at about 70. Overall study results and limits: No sequencing was yet done of CD4+, regulatory or CD8+ subsets, or of SARS-CoV-2-responsive or tetramer+ sorted cells. In COVID-19 patients, T cell receptor beta variable and joining gene use was reportedly strongly skewed.

TRB was amplified from about 250-500 ng of blood genomic DNA. BIOMED2 TRB-A/B primer pools were used in multiplex TRB PCR. In TCRdb, the multiplex PCR reads were re-called with MiXCR into one record per CDR3 protein. The sample contains 15,000 to 20,000 distinct CDR3 sequences, 30% to 45% of which appear only once. Concerning this clonotype: Its antigen is currently unknown.

The CDR3 is 13 amino acids. Trimming cost V 4 bases and J 6 bases; bases outside gene matches: 5. Germline V gene lookup returns CDR1 PRHDT and CDR2 FYEKMQ (reference sequence). The sequenced sample was blood. The source of this sequence is a human donor with active COVID-19. The gene calls are TRBV13 and TRBJ1-2; 7 bases line up with TRBD1. For the CDR3, the DNA is TGTGCCAGCAGCTCCGGGACAGTTGATGGCTACACCTTC. This translates into CASSSGTVDGYTF.